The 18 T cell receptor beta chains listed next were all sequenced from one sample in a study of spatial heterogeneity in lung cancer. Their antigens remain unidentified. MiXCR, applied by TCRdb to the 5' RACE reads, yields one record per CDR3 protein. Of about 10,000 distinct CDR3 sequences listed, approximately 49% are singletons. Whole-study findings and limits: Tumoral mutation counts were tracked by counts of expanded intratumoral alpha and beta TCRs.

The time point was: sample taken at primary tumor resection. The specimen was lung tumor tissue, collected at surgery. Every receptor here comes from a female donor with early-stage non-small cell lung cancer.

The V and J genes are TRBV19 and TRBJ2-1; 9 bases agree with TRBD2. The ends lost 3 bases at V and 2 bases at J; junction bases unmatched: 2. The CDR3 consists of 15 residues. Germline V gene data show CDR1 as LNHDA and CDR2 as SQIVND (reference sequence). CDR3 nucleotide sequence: TGTGCCAGTAGTATGACTAGCGGCGCCTACAATGAGCAGTTCTTC. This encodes CASSMTSGAYNEQFF.

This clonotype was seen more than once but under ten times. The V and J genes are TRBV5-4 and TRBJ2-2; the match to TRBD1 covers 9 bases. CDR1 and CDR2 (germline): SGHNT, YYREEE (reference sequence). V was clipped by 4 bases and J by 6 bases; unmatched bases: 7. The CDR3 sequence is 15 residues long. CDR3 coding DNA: TGTGCCAGCAGCCGTCCCGGGACAGGGCCCGGGGAGCTGTTTTTT. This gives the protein CASSRPGTGPGELFF.

The CDR3 reads CSASPGTGMAKNIQYF. The CDR3 region has the DNA TGCAGTGCTAGCCCCGGGACAGGAATGGCCAAAAACATTCAGTACTTC. The V and J genes are TRBV20-1 and TRBJ2-4; 8 bases are a match to TRBD1. Germline CDR1 and CDR2: DFQATT and SNEGSKA (reference sequence). V trimming: 3 bases; J trimming: 1 base; junction bases outside the gene matches: 8. The CDR3 is 16 residues long.

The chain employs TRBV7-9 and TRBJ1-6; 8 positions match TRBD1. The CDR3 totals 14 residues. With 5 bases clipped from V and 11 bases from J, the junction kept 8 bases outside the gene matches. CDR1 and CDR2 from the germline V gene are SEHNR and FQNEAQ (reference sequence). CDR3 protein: CASSQTGEVPPLHF. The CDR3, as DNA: TGTGCCAGCAGCCAGACAGGGGAAGTGCCACCCCTCCACTTT.

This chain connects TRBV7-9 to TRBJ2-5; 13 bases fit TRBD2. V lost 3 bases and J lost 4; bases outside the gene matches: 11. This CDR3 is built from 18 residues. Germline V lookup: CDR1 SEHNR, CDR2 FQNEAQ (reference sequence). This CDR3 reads CASSLSPTSGRARETQYF. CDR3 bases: TGTGCCAGCAGCTTGTCTCCTACTAGCGGGAGGGCGCGAGAGACCCAGTACTTC.

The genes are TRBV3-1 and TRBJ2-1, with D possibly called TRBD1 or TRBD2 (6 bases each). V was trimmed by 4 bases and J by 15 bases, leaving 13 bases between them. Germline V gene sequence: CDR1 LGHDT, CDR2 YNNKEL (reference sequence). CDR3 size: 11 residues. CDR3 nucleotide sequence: TGTGCCAGCAGCCGAAGGGGGGTTTGGTTCTTC. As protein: CASSRRGVWFF.

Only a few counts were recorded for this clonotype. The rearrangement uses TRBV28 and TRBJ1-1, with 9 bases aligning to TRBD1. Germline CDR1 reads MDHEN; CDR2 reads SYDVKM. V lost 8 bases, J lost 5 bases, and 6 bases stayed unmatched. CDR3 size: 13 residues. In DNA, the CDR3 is TGTGCCAGCGGCCGGGACAGGGTTACTGAAGCTTTCTTT. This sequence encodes CASGRDRVTEAFF.

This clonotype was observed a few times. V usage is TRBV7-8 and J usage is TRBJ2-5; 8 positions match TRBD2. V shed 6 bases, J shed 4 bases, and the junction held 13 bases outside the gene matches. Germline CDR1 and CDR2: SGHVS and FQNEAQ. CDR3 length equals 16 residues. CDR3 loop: CASSYPRREERETQYF. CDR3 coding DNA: TGTGCCAGCAGTTACCCCAGGCGGGAGGAGAGAGAGACCCAGTACTTC.

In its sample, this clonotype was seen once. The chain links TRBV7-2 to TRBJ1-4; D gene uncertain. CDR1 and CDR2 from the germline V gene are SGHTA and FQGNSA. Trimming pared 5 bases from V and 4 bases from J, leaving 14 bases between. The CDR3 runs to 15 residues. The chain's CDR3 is CASSLTPLYNEKLFF. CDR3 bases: TGTGCCAGCAGCCTAACTCCACTTTATAATGAAAAACTGTTTTTT.

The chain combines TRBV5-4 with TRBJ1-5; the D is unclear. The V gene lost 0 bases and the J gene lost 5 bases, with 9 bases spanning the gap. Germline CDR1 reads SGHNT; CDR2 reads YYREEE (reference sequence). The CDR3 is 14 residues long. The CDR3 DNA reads TGTGCCAGCAGCTTGGAGTTTGGCTATCAGCCCCAGCATTTT. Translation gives CASSLEFGYQPQHF.

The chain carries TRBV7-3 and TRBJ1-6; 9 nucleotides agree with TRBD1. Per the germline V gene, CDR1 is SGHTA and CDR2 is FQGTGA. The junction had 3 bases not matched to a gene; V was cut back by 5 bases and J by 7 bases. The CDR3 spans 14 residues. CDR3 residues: CASSHGTGNSPLHF. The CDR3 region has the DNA TGTGCCAGCAGCCACGGGACAGGGAATTCACCCCTCCACTTT. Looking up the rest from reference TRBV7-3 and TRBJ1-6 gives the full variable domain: GAGVSQTPSNKVTEKGKYVELRCDPISGHTALYWYRQSLGQGPEFLIYFQGTGAADDSGLPNDRFFAVRPEGSVSTLKIQRTERGDSAVYLCASSHGTGNSPLHFGNGTRLTVT.

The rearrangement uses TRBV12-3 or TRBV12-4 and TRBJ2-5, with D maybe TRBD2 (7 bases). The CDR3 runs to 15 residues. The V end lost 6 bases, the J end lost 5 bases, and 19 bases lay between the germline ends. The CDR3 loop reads CASSPGGGGIETQYF. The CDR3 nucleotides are TGTGCCAGCAGCCCCGGAGGCGGGGGCATCGAGACCCAGTACTTC.

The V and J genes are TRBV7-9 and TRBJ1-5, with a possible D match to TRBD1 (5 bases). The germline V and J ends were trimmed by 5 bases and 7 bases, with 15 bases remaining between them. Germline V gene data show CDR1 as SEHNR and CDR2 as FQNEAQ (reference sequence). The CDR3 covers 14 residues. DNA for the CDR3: TGTGCCAGCAGCCACCCTGGGCAGGGCCAGCCCCAGCATTTT. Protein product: CASSHPGQGQPQHF.

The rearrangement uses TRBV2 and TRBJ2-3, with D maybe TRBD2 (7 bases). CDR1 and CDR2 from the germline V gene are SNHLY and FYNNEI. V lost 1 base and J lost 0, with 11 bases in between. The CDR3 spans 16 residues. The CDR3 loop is CASSEGRGQSTDTQYF. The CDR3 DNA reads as TGTGCCAGCAGTGAAGGGCGGGGGCAGAGCACAGATACGCAGTATTTT.

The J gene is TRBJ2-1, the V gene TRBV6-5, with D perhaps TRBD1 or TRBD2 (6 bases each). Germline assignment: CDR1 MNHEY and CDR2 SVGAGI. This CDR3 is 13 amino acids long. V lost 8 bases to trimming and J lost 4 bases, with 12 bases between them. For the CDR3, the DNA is TGTGCCAGCGGGGGGCGGGGATACAATGAGCAGTTCTTC. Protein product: CASGGRGYNEQFF.

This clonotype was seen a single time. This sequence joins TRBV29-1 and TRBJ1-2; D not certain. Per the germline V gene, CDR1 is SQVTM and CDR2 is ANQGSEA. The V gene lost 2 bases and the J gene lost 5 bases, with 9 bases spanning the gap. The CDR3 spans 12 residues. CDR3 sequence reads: CSVEPTVYGYTF. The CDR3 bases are TGCAGCGTTGAACCGACGGTTTATGGCTACACCTTC.

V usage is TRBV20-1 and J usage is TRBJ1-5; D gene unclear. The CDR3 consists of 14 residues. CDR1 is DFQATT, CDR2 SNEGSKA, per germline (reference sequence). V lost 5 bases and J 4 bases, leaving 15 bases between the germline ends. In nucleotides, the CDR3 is TGCAGTGCTCCACCCCACGGGGAGAATCAGCCCCAGCATTTT. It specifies CSAPPHGENQPQHF.

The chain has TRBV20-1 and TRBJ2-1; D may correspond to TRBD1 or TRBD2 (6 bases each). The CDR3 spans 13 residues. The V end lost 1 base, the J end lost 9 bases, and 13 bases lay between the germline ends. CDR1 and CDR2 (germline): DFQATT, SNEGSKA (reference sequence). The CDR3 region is CSARALGGTEQFF. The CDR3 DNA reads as TGCAGTGCTAGAGCCCTAGGGGGGACTGAGCAGTTCTTC.